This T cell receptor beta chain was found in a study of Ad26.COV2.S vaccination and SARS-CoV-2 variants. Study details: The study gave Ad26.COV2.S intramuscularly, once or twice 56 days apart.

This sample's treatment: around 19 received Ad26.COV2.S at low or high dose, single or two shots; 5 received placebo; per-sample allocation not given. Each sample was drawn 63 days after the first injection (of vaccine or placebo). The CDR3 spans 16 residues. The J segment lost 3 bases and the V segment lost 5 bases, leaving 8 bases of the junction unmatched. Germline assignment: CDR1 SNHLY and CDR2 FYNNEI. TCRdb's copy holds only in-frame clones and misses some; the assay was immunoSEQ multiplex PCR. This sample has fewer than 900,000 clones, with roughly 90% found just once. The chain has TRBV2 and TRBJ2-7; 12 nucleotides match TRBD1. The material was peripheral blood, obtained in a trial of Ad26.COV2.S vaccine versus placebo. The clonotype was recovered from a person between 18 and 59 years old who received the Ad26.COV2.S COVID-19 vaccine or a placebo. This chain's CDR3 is CASSHSGTGGFYEQYF. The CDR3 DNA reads TGTGCCAGCAGTCACTCAGGGACAGGGGGCTTCTACGAGCAGTACTTC.